This T cell receptor beta chain was sequenced for a study of shared clonotypes between healthy human individuals. Whole-study results and caveats: Sorted-subset sequencing, rarefaction showed, was incomplete despite large depth.

Note on this clone: Its specificity is unknown. The same CDR3 can be traced to other DNA sequences in this sample.

Assay used: immunoSEQ multiplex PCR; TCRdb lists only in-frame clones, some missing. This table has more than 500,000 clones, about 96% appearing once. Germline assignment: CDR1 MGHRA and CDR2 YSYEKL. This CDR3 contains 15 residues. The junction had 4 bases not matched to a gene; V was cut back by 1 base and J by 3 bases. The clonotype originates from a woman between 25 and 40 years old in good health. Sequences were obtained from naive CD4+ T cells sorted from blood. Sample subset: CD45RA+ positively selected. V usage is TRBV4-1 and J usage is TRBJ2-5; 8 bases fit TRBD1. The CDR3 region has the DNA TGCGCCAGCAGCCAAGGACCAGGGGGCGAAGAGACCCAGTACTTC. It encodes CASSQGPGGEETQYF.